The clone carrying this T cell receptor (beta chain) was found many times. Its specificity is not known. The record originates from a study of early T cells in non-severe SARS-CoV-2 infection. Study information: Unsorted whole blood bulk RNA was sequenced, with unpaired chains. Study conclusions and caveats: VDJdb matching favored anti-spike CD8 responses, missing private and CD4 specificities.

Germline-derived CDR1 and CDR2 are KGHSH and LQKENI. V lost 3 bases and J lost 4, with 12 bases in between. This CDR3 is 14 amino acids long. The TCR library protocol attached unique molecular identifiers to the individual cDNA molecules. TCRdb reanalysed the 5' RACE reads using MiXCR and keeps one entry per CDR3 protein. The data contain roughly 27,000 distinct CDR3 sequences, roughly 5% of them singletons. This TCR was sampled from an adult who was a healthcare worker with PCR-confirmed SARS-CoV-2 infection or an uninfected control (not recorded which). J is TRBJ1-2 and V is TRBV18, with D perhaps matching TRBD1 (5 bases). Sequenced material: whole blood. CDR3 sequence: CASSPTGGAYGYTF. CDR3 DNA sequence: TGTGCCAGCTCACCCACTGGAGGGGCCTATGGCTACACCTTC.